Presented here are 8 T cell receptor beta chains from one specimen sequenced in a study of blood T cell repertoires in COVID-19. This table comes from immunoSEQ multiplex PCR, and its TCRdb copy is limited to in-frame clones, with some not included. Seen here are 250,000 to 300,000 clones, 60% to 75% observed once, and the top ten hold about 3.1%. The specimen sequenced was peripheral blood. The receptor source for this set is a woman aged 80 or over with acute or convalescent COVID-19.

V usage is TRBV6-2 or TRBV6-3 and J usage is TRBJ2-5; the D is unclear. Germline V gene data show CDR1 as MNHEY and CDR2 as SVGEGT. V lost 0 bases and J lost 6, with 8 bases in between. This CDR3 region has 13 residues. CDR3 DNA: TGTGCCAGCAGTTACTCGAATGCGCAGACCCAGTACTTC. This codes for CASSYSNAQTQYF.

J is TRBJ1-2 and V is TRBV23-1, with D unclear. TRBV23-1 is marked as an open reading frame, function uncertain. The CDR3 is 13 amino acids. The germline V and J ends were trimmed by 6 bases and 2 bases, with 10 bases remaining between them. The CDR3 here is CASREGRNYGYTF. CDR3 sequence (DNA): TGCGCCAGCAGGGAGGGTAGAAACTATGGCTACACCTTC.

The chain recombines TRBV5-1 with TRBJ2-1, with D perhaps TRBD2 (6 bases). The CDR3 is 15 amino acids. The V gene's germline CDR1 is SGHRS and CDR2 YFSETQ. Trimming pared 0 bases from V and 6 bases from J, leaving 13 bases between. The DNA for the CDR3 is TGCGCCAGCAGCTTGGACCCTAGCGCCTCCAATGAGCAGTTCTTC. Residues: CASSLDPSASNEQFF. Filled out from reference TRBV5-1 and TRBJ2-1, the complete variable domain reads KAGVTQTPRYLIKTRGQQVTLSCSPISGHRSVSWYQQTPGQGLQFLFEYFSETQRNKGNFPGRFSGRQFSNSRSEMNVSTLELGDSALYLCASSLDPSASNEQFFGPGTRLTVL.

The rearrangement uses TRBV12-2 and TRBJ2-5; the DNA was not compared with TRBD1, the D call given in the table. TRBV12-2 is described as a pseudogene. The CDR3 consists of 17 residues. The CDR3 is CASRFQTPDRPAETQYF. In DNA form, the CDR3 reads TGTGCAAGTCGCTTCCAAACCCCGGACAGGCCGGCGGAGACCCAGTACTTC.

The table lists this clone with a few counts. The gene calls are TRBV4-3 and TRBJ1-5; TRBD1 might be the D (5 bases). The V end lost 1 base, the J end lost 4 bases, and 11 bases lay between the germline ends. This CDR3 is built from 15 residues. CDR1 is LGHNA and CDR2 is YSLEER in the germline V gene. CDR3 in amino acids: CASSQGAGGNQPQHF. In DNA form, the CDR3 reads TGCGCCAGCAGCCAAGGTGCGGGGGGGAATCAGCCCCAGCATTTT.

V usage is TRBV9 and J usage is TRBJ2-3, with D perhaps matching TRBD2 (5 bases). Germline values: CDR1 SGDLS, CDR2 YYNGEE. V was pared by 3 bases and J by 6 bases, with 14 bases between. There are 14 residues in the CDR3. The CDR3 here is CASSADPTGDTQYF. The CDR3 DNA follows: TGTGCCAGCAGCGCCGATCCTACGGGGGATACGCAGTATTTT. The variable domain in full, with the rest retrieved from reference TRBV9 and TRBJ2-3, is DSGVTQTPKHLITATGQRVTLRCSPRSGDLSVYWYQQSLDQGLQFLIQYYNGEERAKGNILERFSAQQFPDLHSELNLSSLELGDSALYFCASSADPTGDTQYFGPGTRLTVL.

The chain joins TRBV4-2 to TRBJ1-5; possible D gene TRBD1, 6 bases. CDR1 is LGHNA, CDR2 YNFKEQ, per germline. The CDR3 spans 14 residues. V lost 2 bases to trimming and J lost 7 bases, with 12 bases between them. The CDR3 nucleotides read TGTGCCAGCAGCCAAACACAGGGAACCCAGCCCCAGCATTTT. The encoded protein is CASSQTQGTQPQHF.

This rearrangement joins TRBV5-1 to TRBJ2-3; D may be TRBD2 (6 bases). Germline CDR1 is SGHRS and CDR2 is YFSETQ. The CDR3 spans 16 residues. Deletions cut 0 bases from V and 1 base from J, with 12 bases between. CDR3 in DNA: TGCGCCAGCAGCTTGGCCTTCGGCGGGGGCACAGATACGCAGTATTTT. Translating gives CASSLAFGGGTDTQYF.